This record looks at one T cell receptor beta chain sequence and its context. As yet, its antigen is unknown. TCRdb itself ran the multiplex PCR reads through MiXCR, one entry per CDR3 protein. The sample lists about 20,000 distinct CDR3 sequences, around 46% occurring once. Germline-derived CDR1 and CDR2 are SGHTA and FQGNSA. Deletions cut 8 bases from V and 3 bases from J, with 18 bases between. CDR3 size: 15 residues. The data were taken from a study of breast tumors, draining lymph nodes, adjacent tissues. General study results and limits: Data fit most tumor T cells coming from lymph node, expanding in tumor. Luminal-like breast cancer showed significantly greater tumor-nontumor repertoire similarity than basal-like breast cancer did. Tumor TCR diversity was below lymph nodes but above nontumor tissue.

This rearrangement joins TRBV7-2 to TRBJ2-3; possible D gene TRBD2, 7 bases. The TCR sequence derives from a female donor with breast cancer. Some clones in this sample may be carry-over from other donors' samples. Sequencing input: breast tumor tissue. In DNA form, the CDR3 reads TGTGCCAGCCGCTCTGGCGGGGGCCTTACAGATACGCAGTATTTT. This encodes CASRSGGGLTDTQYF.